A selection of T cell receptor beta chains follows, all from one sample in a study of blood T cell repertoires in COVID-19. Here immunoSEQ multiplex PCR was the method, and the copy in TCRdb shows in-frame clones only, minus some. Of about 350,000 clones listed, roughly 87% are singletons. The sequencing sample was made of PBMCs or T cells enriched from blood (not recorded which). Every receptor here comes from a woman aged 25 to 39 who had recovered from COVID-19. Both conserved end residues are part of each CDR3. Each record gives: V gene, D gene, J gene, CDR3 protein. A D gene is named only where the DNA matches it firmly.

>TRBV30|-|TRBJ1-1
CALRIRGGTEAFF
>TRBV27|TRBD2|TRBJ2-3
CASSLSEGLAGVWAQYF
>TRBV10-1|-|TRBJ2-3
CASSGAVSTDTQYF
>TRBV27|-|TRBJ1-2
CASSFRDNYGYTF
>TRBV5-1|TRBD1|TRBJ1-5
CASSPSGQGDNQPQHF
>TRBV9|-|TRBJ1-3
CASSAVGGSGNTIYF
>TRBV7-8|-|TRBJ2-3
CASSPVGLSGSTDTQYF
>TRBV18|TRBD1|TRBJ1-1
CASSGTGGAYTEAFF
>TRBV28|-|TRBJ1-5
CASSALGGFQPQHF
>TRBV28|-|TRBJ1-1
CASSLSVGRAFF
>TRBV10-3|TRBD1|TRBJ2-2
CATGTAANTGELFF
>TRBV5-1|TRBD1|TRBJ2-7
CASSLAARGREQYF
>TRBV6-5|-|TRBJ1-2
CASSPREGGYGYTF
>TRBV5-4|-|TRBJ1-6
CASSSSQVGSPLHF
>TRBV7-9|TRBD1|TRBJ2-7
CASSLAGQGPTYEQYF
>TRBV12-3/TRBV12-4|-|TRBJ1-3
CASDSNSGNTIYF
>TRBV18|-|TRBJ1-2
CASTPTANYGYTF
>TRBV30|-|TRBJ1-1
CAWSDTDTEAFF
>TRBV7-9|TRBD1|TRBJ1-2
CASSLNDRGDTNYGYTF
>TRBV28|TRBD1|TRBJ1-1
CASSPGQGFEISDTEAFF
>TRBV28|-|TRBJ1-2
CASSFRGAPYYGYTF
>TRBV19|-|TRBJ1-2
CASTSRSGLNYGYTF
>TRBV3-1/TRBV3-2|TRBD1|TRBJ2-3
CASSQGGTGEITDTQYF
>TRBV11-2|TRBD1|TRBJ2-1
CASSLQTGMGDEQFF
>TRBV18|TRBD1|TRBJ1-4
CASSPGQGGEKLFF
>TRBV28|-|TRBJ2-3
CASTSGLDSDTQYF
>TRBV2|TRBD1|TRBJ1-1
CASSEALGTGVGTEAFF
>TRBV7-2|TRBD1|TRBJ2-7
CASSPRSGTGSEQYF
>TRBV4-1|-|TRBJ1-2
CASSQEVTQQSYGYTF
>TRBV30|TRBD1|TRBJ2-7
CAWRSPHPGQGLYEQYF
>TRBV19|TRBD1|TRBJ1-4
CASRDRGRTNEKLFF
>TRBV5-1|TRBD1|TRBJ1-3
CASSVDRDSPGNTIYF
>TRBV19|-|TRBJ1-5
CASSDSLNQPQHF
>TRBV5-4|TRBD1|TRBJ1-6
CASSATGQGYNSPLHF
>TRBV7-6|-|TRBJ2-1
CASSDIYRTYNEQFF
>TRBV10-3|TRBD1|TRBJ1-1
CAIKLGQGDTEAFF
>TRBV18|TRBD2|TRBJ2-1
CASSPSGGTYNEQFF
>TRBV12-3/TRBV12-4|-|TRBJ2-5
CASSSGETQYF
>TRBV3-1/TRBV3-2|TRBD2|TRBJ2-5
CASSQWRGGVETQYF
>TRBV5-5|-|TRBJ1-2
CASSPERYGYTF
>TRBV3-1/TRBV3-2|-|TRBJ1-5
CASSMDTSNQPQHF
>TRBV19|-|TRBJ2-7
CASSIGPGDRPYEQYF
>TRBV28|TRBD1|TRBJ2-3
CASSFGTGPPQYF
>TRBV6-1|TRBD1|TRBJ1-5
CASSEAGGYNQPQHF
>TRBV15|-|TRBJ1-1
CATSRGGGWNTEAFF
>TRBV7-2|-|TRBJ1-1
CASSLAVQQGSLHTEAFF
>TRBV7-9|TRBD2|TRBJ2-7
CASSLRVGAGSSYEQYF
>TRBV5-1|TRBD1|TRBJ2-2
CASRRQQGARPTGELFF
>TRBV5-4|TRBD1|TRBJ2-3
CASRTDQGVPDTQYF
>TRBV9|-|TRBJ2-3
CASSVGVDSLTDTQYF
>TRBV6-2/TRBV6-3|-|TRBJ2-3
CASSDRRITDTQYF
>TRBV12-3/TRBV12-4|TRBD1|TRBJ1-6
CASSDRGAGALHF
>TRBV5-1|-|TRBJ2-7
CASSLAGTGYYEQYF
>TRBV6-1|-|TRBJ2-3
CASSEETDTQYF
>TRBV7-9|TRBD1|TRBJ1-4
CASIPTGGEKLFF
>TRBV18|-|TRBJ1-5
CASSPRSGQPQHF